The 17 T cell receptor beta chains below all came from one sample that was sequenced in a study of blood T cell repertoires in COVID-19. Assay used: immunoSEQ multiplex PCR; TCRdb lists only in-frame clones, some missing. The sample includes roughly 400,000 clones, roughly nine tenths of them seen just once. Sequencing was performed on PBMCs or T cells enriched from blood (not recorded which). All receptors come from a woman aged 25 to 39 who had recovered from COVID-19.

The chain combines TRBV6-5 with TRBJ2-2; 9 bases agree with TRBD1. This CDR3 contains 15 residues. The germline V gene encodes CDR1 MNHEY and CDR2 SVGAGI. V lost 0 bases, J lost 5 bases, and 1 base stayed unmatched. CDR3 residues: CASSYSGQGTGELFF. The CDR3 nucleotides are TGTGCCAGCAGTTACTCAGGACAGGGGACCGGGGAGCTGTTTTTT.

This chain uses TRBV7-2 with TRBJ1-2; D uncertain. The CDR3 totals 15 residues. Germline-derived CDR1 and CDR2 are SGHTA and FQGNSA. The V end lost 4 bases, the J end lost 7 bases, and 19 bases lay between the germline ends. CDR3 amino acids: CASSSTGARKSGYTF. CDR3 nucleotide sequence: TGTGCCAGCAGCTCGACGGGAGCGCGAAAGAGTGGCTACACCTTC.

The chain carries TRBV18 and TRBJ2-5, with 7 positions matching TRBD2. V lost 1 base and J lost 2; bases outside the gene matches: 4. The CDR3 totals 15 residues. The germline V gene encodes CDR1 KGHSH and CDR2 LQKENI. In DNA form, the CDR3 reads TGTGCCAGCTCACCACTGTTCGGGGGGCAAGAGACCCAGTACTTC. Translation gives CASSPLFGGQETQYF.

The V and J genes are TRBV10-1 and TRBJ2-5, with TRBD2 matching over 7 bases. The CDR3 loop spans 16 amino acids. The germline CDR1 and CDR2 sequences are WNHNN and SYGVQD (reference sequence). V dropped 0 bases and J dropped 5; count of bases not matched to a gene: 9. CDR3 in amino acids: CASSESLAGDWETQYF. The CDR3 DNA reads as TGCGCCAGCAGTGAGTCGCTCGCGGGAGATTGGGAGACCCAGTACTTC.

This clone was picked up a small number of times. The chain recombines TRBV19 with TRBJ2-4, with 9 bases lining up with TRBD1. The CDR3 is made up of 14 amino acids. The ends lost 6 bases at V and 10 bases at J; junction bases unmatched: 10. Germline V gene sequence: CDR1 LNHDA, CDR2 SQIVND (reference sequence). CDR3 sequence (DNA): TGTGCCAGTAGCCACTCCGGGACAGGGAAGATTCAGTACTTC. Translating gives CASSHSGTGKIQYF. The full variable domain, with the rest looked up from reference TRBV19 and TRBJ2-4, is DGGITQSPKYLFRKEGQNVTLSCEQNLNHDAMYWYRQDPGQGLRLIYYSQIVNDFQKGDIAEGYSVSREKKESFPLTVTSAQKNPTAFYLCASSHSGTGKIQYFGAGTRLSVL.

The V and J genes are TRBV11-2 and TRBJ2-7; tentative D call: TRBD2 (5 bases). Germline V gene lookup returns CDR1 SGHAT and CDR2 FQNNGV. The CDR3 has 15 residues. V was cut by 3 bases and J by 0 bases, with 12 bases left in between. Here the CDR3 DNA reads TGTGCCAGCAGCTTCACGGGCGGAGGCTCCTACGAGCAGTACTTC. Translated: CASSFTGGGSYEQYF.

The chain combines TRBV6-5 with TRBJ2-1; D is perhaps TRBD2 (6 bases). Looked up from germline, CDR1 is MNHEY and CDR2 is SVGAGI. V shed 6 bases and J shed 2 bases, with 14 bases lying between them. CDR3 length: 15 amino acids. CDR3 sequence: CASRVSGRPYNEQFF. CDR3 DNA sequence: TGTGCCAGCAGGGTCTCCGGGAGACCCTACAATGAGCAGTTCTTC.

The chain joins TRBV5-1 to TRBJ2-2; 13 bases are shared with TRBD2. Germline-derived CDR1 and CDR2 are SGHRS and YFSETQ. This CDR3 is 17 amino acids long. With 2 bases clipped from V and 5 bases from J, the junction kept 6 bases outside the gene matches. The CDR3 bases are TGCGCCAGCAGCTTACAAAAGGGACTAGCGGGGACCGGGGAGCTGTTTTTT. Residues: CASSLQKGLAGTGELFF.

This clone was observed a few times. The chain is built from TRBV7-9 and TRBJ1-3, with 7 bases that match TRBD1. Germline CDR1 is SEHNR and CDR2 is FQNEAQ (reference sequence). This CDR3 contains 12 residues. The CDR3 is CAVQGTERTIYF. The CDR3 bases are TGTGCAGTACAGGGGACGGAGCGAACCATATATTTT.

V is TRBV30 and J is TRBJ1-2; 8 positions agree with TRBD1. The CDR3 length is 13 residues. Losses at the gene ends were 4 bases for V and 3 bases for J; bases not matched to a gene: 4. The germline CDR1 and CDR2 sequences are GTSNPN and SVGIG (reference sequence). CDR3 protein: CAWTSTGDYGYTF. CDR3 sequence (DNA): TGTGCCTGGACTTCGACAGGGGACTATGGCTACACCTTC.

The CDR3 nucleotides read TGTGCCAGTAGTGCTGGGGGCGCCTACAATGAGCAGTTCTTC. It translates to CASSAGGAYNEQFF. V usage is TRBV19 and J usage is TRBJ2-1; perhaps TRBD1 as D (6 bases). CDR3 length: 14 amino acids. The germline gives CDR1 LNHDA, CDR2 SQIVND (reference sequence). Trimming cost V 5 bases and J 2 bases, with 10 bases left between them. Variable domain in full (rest from reference TRBV19 and TRBJ2-1): DGGITQSPKYLFRKEGQNVTLSCEQNLNHDAMYWYRQDPGQGLRLIYYSQIVNDFQKGDIAEGYSVSREKKESFPLTVTSAQKNPTAFYLCASSAGGAYNEQFFGPGTRLTVL.

This clone has just one count. The chain has TRBV7-9 and TRBJ1-4; no reliable D call. Per the germline V gene, CDR1 is SEHNR and CDR2 is FQNEAQ (reference sequence). Trimming took off 1 base at V and 4 bases at J, with 10 bases between the two ends. CDR3 length equals 15 residues. The CDR3 sequence is CASSLVFQYNEKLFF. The CDR3 DNA is TGTGCCAGCAGCTTAGTATTTCAGTATAATGAAAAACTGTTTTTT.

This sequence joins TRBV28 and TRBJ1-2, with D hard to call. Germline V gene lookup returns CDR1 MDHEN and CDR2 SYDVKM. With 4 bases removed from V and 2 bases from J, the gap between germline ends came to 8 bases. This CDR3 comprises 13 residues. CDR3 sequence reads: CASSSGSNYGYTF. CDR3 DNA: TGTGCCAGCAGTTCCGGGTCGAACTATGGCTACACCTTC.

The chain uses TRBV18 and TRBJ2-1, with 7 bases matching TRBD1. Trimming took 2 bases from V and 5 from J; bases not matched to a gene: 6. Germline V gene data show CDR1 as KGHSH and CDR2 as LQKENI. This CDR3 spans 15 amino acids. CDR3 residues: CASSPVGGANNEQFF. The CDR3 nucleotides read TGTGCCAGCTCACCAGTAGGGGGCGCGAACAATGAGCAGTTCTTC.

J is TRBJ1-1 and V is TRBV18; 7 bases fit TRBD1. Germline-derived CDR1 and CDR2 are KGHSH and LQKENI. The CDR3 extends over 17 amino acids. Trimming removed 0 bases from V and 0 bases from J; junction bases left unmatched: 7. The CDR3 is CASSPPRGRWVNTEAFF. CDR3 in DNA: TGTGCCAGCTCACCACCGAGGGGGCGCTGGGTGAACACTGAAGCTTTCTTT.

The chain has TRBV28 and TRBJ2-1; D may be TRBD1 (6 bases). This CDR3 is 12 amino acids long. The germline CDR1 and CDR2 sequences are MDHEN and SYDVKM. The V and J ends lost 5 bases and 4 bases respectively, with 6 bases between them. The CDR3 region is CASSTGYNEQFF. The CDR3, as DNA: TGTGCCAGCAGTACAGGGTACAATGAGCAGTTCTTC.

The V gene is TRBV6-5, the J gene TRBJ1-1, with D hard to call. The CDR3 is 13 residues long. Germline-derived CDR1 and CDR2 are MNHEY and SVGAGI. V shed 6 bases and J shed 6 bases, with 14 bases lying between them. CDR3 sequence reads: CASSRGRTSEAFF. The CDR3, as DNA: TGTGCCAGCAGCCGTGGACGGACTTCTGAAGCTTTCTTT.